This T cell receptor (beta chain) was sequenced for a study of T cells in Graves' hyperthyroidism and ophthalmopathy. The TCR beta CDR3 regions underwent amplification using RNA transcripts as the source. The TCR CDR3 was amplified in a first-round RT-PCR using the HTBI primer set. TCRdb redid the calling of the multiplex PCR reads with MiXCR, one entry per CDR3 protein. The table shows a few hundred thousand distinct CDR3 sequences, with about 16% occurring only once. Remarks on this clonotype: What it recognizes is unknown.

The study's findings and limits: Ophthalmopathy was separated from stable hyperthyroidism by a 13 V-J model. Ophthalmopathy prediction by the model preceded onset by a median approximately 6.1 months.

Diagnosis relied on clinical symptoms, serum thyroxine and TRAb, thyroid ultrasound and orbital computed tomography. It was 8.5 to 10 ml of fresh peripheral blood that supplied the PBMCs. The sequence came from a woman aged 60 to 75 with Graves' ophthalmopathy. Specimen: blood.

The chain's CDR3 is CASSEAGRIRNTEAFF. DNA of the CDR3: TGTGCCAGCAGTGAAGCAGGACGGATCAGGAACACTGAAGCTTTCTTT. The J gene is TRBJ1-1, the V gene TRBV2; D unclear. Germline CDR1 reads SNHLY; CDR2 reads FYNNEI. Trimming stripped 0 bases from V and 1 base from J, with 12 bases between. The CDR3 has 16 residues.